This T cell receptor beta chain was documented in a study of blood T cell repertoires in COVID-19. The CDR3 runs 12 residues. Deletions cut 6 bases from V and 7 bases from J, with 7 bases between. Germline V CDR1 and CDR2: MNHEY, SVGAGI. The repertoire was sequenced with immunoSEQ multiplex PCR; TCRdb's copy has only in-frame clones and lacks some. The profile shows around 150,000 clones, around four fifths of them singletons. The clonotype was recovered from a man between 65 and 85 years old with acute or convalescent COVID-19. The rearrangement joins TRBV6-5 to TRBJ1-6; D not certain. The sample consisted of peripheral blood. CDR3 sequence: CASSPTNSPLHF. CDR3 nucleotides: TGTGCCAGCAGCCCAACAAATTCACCCCTCCACTTT.